This T cell receptor beta chain was profiled in a study of blood T cell repertoires in COVID-19. Whole-study context: Specimens from acute and convalescent COVID-19 originated in the United States, Italy and Spain. Sources were T cells, B-cell-depleted T cells, or PBMCs; the material itself was cDNA or gDNA.

Per the authors' pipeline: The authors estimated nucleated cell counts from reference gene primer amplification. Using immunoSEQ multiplex PCR, the repertoire was profiled, and TCRdb retains in-frame clones only, with some absent. Clonal size and the V and J genes are those of that table, whereas D and trimming came from the DNA. The sample has some 180,000 clones, approximately 82% seen once; the top ten hold more than 4.5%. Those who participated ranged in age from roughly 18 to 90 years and resided in 20 to 25 US areas. The germline V gene has CDR1 KGHDR and CDR2 SFDVKD. The CDR3 extends over 19 amino acids. V was clipped by 4 bases and J by 3 bases, with 24 bases between them.

The sequence was collected from a woman in her fifties or sixties with acute COVID-19. Sequencing used PBMCs or T cells enriched from blood (not recorded which). The chain combines TRBV24-1 with TRBJ2-1; D perhaps matches TRBD2 (6 bases). The DNA of the CDR3 is TGTGCCACCAGTGAACGGCGGGACTCCATCGGTACTTTCTACAATGAGCAGTTCTTC. It encodes CATSERRDSIGTFYNEQFF.